The 21 T cell receptor beta chains given below trace back to one sample, sequenced in a study of blood T cells in healthy people across ages. A J-beta primer mix and a sample-barcoded 5' primer were used in a second PCR of about 7 to 12 cycles. In TCRdb, the 5' RACE reads were re-called with MiXCR into one record per CDR3 protein. Of roughly 800,000 distinct CDR3 sequences listed, more than 20% are singletons. These same records also appear under a second study, on T cells of mothers and their children.

Sequencing was carried out using blood. Receptors originate from a boy between 5 and 17 years old in good health.

The V and J genes are TRBV29-1 and TRBJ2-3; no clear D. Trimming removed 7 bases from V and 3 bases from J, with 11 bases in between. Germline lookup yields CDR1 SQVTM and CDR2 ANQGSEA. The CDR3 extends over 12 amino acids. CDR3 nucleotides: TGCAGCGCAGAACACGGAACAGATACGCAGTATTTT. It encodes CSAEHGTDTQYF.

This clonotype has just a few counts. CDR3 in DNA: TGTGCCAGCAGTTACTCGGGGGAGTTCTATGGCTACACCTTC. Its translation is CASSYSGEFYGYTF. The chain employs TRBV6-5 and TRBJ1-2; a possible D gene is TRBD1 (5 bases). V was shortened by 0 bases and J by 4 bases, with 9 bases between the two germline ends. Germline CDR1 reads MNHEY; CDR2 reads SVGAGI. The CDR3 is 14 amino acids.

This clonotype appeared a few times. This chain joins TRBV28 and TRBJ2-5; 9 bases fit TRBD1. Germline trimming cut 5 bases from V and 5 bases from J; bases unmatched to any gene: 15. The germline V gene encodes CDR1 MDHEN and CDR2 SYDVKM. The CDR3 is made up of 17 amino acids. CDR3 sequence (DNA): TGTGCCAGCAGTCCACTTGGAGGGACAGGGAACGGGGAGACCCAGTACTTC. Translated, it gives CASSPLGGTGNGETQYF.

The chain joins TRBV7-9 to TRBJ2-1; 10 bases map to TRBD2. The CDR3 is 16 residues long. Trimming cost V 5 bases and J 0 bases; bases outside gene matches: 4. In germline, CDR1 is SEHNR, CDR2 FQNEAQ (reference sequence). CDR3 protein: CASSLLAGDSYNEQFF. DNA for the CDR3: TGTGCCAGCAGCCTTCTAGCGGGGGACTCCTACAATGAGCAGTTCTTC.

The rearrangement uses TRBV4-3 and TRBJ2-7; D might be TRBD1 (6 bases). The CDR3 loop spans 17 amino acids. The germline gives CDR1 LGHNA, CDR2 YSLEER. V was cut by 0 bases and J by 0 bases, with 15 bases left in between. The DNA of the CDR3 is TGCGCCAGCAGCCAAGACCTCGCGACAGGACTCTCCTACGAGCAGTACTTC. This gives the protein CASSQDLATGLSYEQYF.

Worth noting for this clonotype: A read error may account for a junction end that differs from germline. The chain carries TRBV7-7 and TRBJ1-5; D ambiguous. Looked up from germline, CDR1 is SSHAT and CDR2 is FNYEAQ (reference sequence). The CDR3 extends over 21 amino acids. The CDR3 loop is CASSLVLPPGPPQPGNQPQHF. The DNA for the CDR3 is TGTGCTAGCAGCTTAGTTCTCCCCCCTGGACCCCCCCAACCGGGCAATCAGCCCCAGCATTTT.

The rearrangement joins TRBV7-9 to TRBJ2-5; D may be TRBD1 or TRBD2 (5 bases each). This CDR3 region has 14 residues. Germline CDR1 and CDR2: SEHNR and FQNEAQ (reference sequence). V was cut by 4 bases and J by 0 bases, with 9 bases left in between. In DNA, the CDR3 is TGTGCCAGCAGCTCCGGGACCCACCAAGAGACCCAGTACTTC. This gives the protein CASSSGTHQETQYF.

The gene calls are TRBV20-1 and TRBJ1-1, with D possibly TRBD1 on 5 matching bases. The CDR3 extends over 13 amino acids. V was trimmed by 1 base and J by 5 bases, leaving 11 bases between them. Germline V lookup: CDR1 DFQATT, CDR2 SNEGSKA (reference sequence). The CDR3 spells CSARGTGGTEAFF. The CDR3 DNA follows: TGCAGTGCTAGAGGTACCGGGGGGACTGAAGCTTTCTTT.

This clonotype was counted a few times. Germline is not matched at one junction end, which may reflect a read error. This chain joins TRBV7-2 and TRBJ2-3; TRBD2 matches 9 bases. CDR3 length equals 15 residues. The germline V gene encodes CDR1 SGHTA and CDR2 FQGNSA. In DNA, the CDR3 is TGTGCCACCAGCAGCGGGGGGCCTCAAACAGATACGCAGTATTTT. Its translation is CATSSGGPQTDTQYF.

CDR3 amino acids: CSKTLKGTLPNTEAFF. The CDR3 nucleotides are TGCAGCAAAACCCTCAAGGGAACCCTGCCAAACACTGAAGCTTTCTTT. The gene calls are TRBV20-1 and TRBJ1-1; no definite D call. This CDR3 is 16 amino acids long. The germline gives CDR1 DFQATT, CDR2 SNEGSKA (reference sequence).

This clonotype was detected a few times. This chain joins TRBV5-1 and TRBJ2-5, with no clear D. V was cut by 5 bases and J by 5 bases, with 10 bases left in between. The germline V gene encodes CDR1 SGHRS and CDR2 YFSETQ. The CDR3 extends over 12 amino acids. CDR3 sequence reads: CASRTTAETQYF. CDR3 sequence (DNA): TGCGCCAGCAGAACAACTGCCGAGACCCAGTACTTC.

The V and J genes are TRBV5-6 and TRBJ2-7; 7 nucleotides line up with TRBD2. CDR1 SGHDT and CDR2 YYEEEE come from the germline V gene. V trimming: 4 bases; J trimming: 3 bases; junction bases outside the gene matches: 7. The CDR3 sequence is 14 residues long. CDR3 sequence: CASSHGRQNYEQYF. The CDR3 nucleotides read TGTGCCAGCAGCCACGGGAGGCAGAACTACGAGCAGTACTTC.

This clonotype has only a few counts. The chain carries TRBV9 and TRBJ2-5; perhaps TRBD1 as D (6 bases). Germline V gene data show CDR1 as SGDLS and CDR2 as YYNGEE. This CDR3 has 15 amino acids. V gave up 2 bases and J gave up 2 bases, with 13 bases separating them. The CDR3 spells CASSVGPGQQETQYF. DNA of the CDR3: TGTGCCAGCAGCGTTGGGCCGGGACAACAAGAGACCCAGTACTTC.

The J gene is TRBJ1-6, the V gene TRBV19, with 9 bases identical to TRBD1. With V trimmed by 5 bases and J by 10 bases, 9 bases remained unmatched. In germline, CDR1 is LNHDA, CDR2 SQIVND (reference sequence). This CDR3 is built from 15 residues. This chain's CDR3 is CASSFRTGEGSPLHF. The CDR3 DNA follows: TGTGCCAGTAGTTTCCGGACAGGGGAAGGATCACCCCTCCACTTT.

Turning to this clonotype: One junction end does not reproduce the germline sequence, and a read error may be involved. This rearrangement joins TRBV5-8 to TRBJ2-4; either TRBD1 or TRBD2 may fit D (5 bases each). CDR3 length: 14 amino acids. CDR1 and CDR2 from the germline V gene are SGHTS and YDEGEE. CDR3 sequence: CACSRREGQNIQYF. The CDR3 bases are TGTGCCTGCAGCCGTCGAGAGGGACAAAACATTCAGTACTTC.

This clonotype turned up a few times. V is TRBV12-3 or TRBV12-4 and J is TRBJ2-1; either TRBD1 or TRBD2 may supply D (5 bases each). Trimming shortened V by 5 bases and J by 4 bases, and 15 bases separated the two germline ends. CDR3 length: 15 amino acids. CDR3 DNA sequence: TGTGCCAGCAGTCCGAGGGGAAGAGTTTACAATGAGCAGTTCTTC. This sequence encodes CASSPRGRVYNEQFF.

The chain employs TRBV2 and TRBJ2-7; D is unclear. CDR1 is SNHLY, CDR2 FYNNEI, per germline. V lost 5 bases, J lost 4 bases, and 9 bases lay in between. The CDR3 runs 12 residues. The CDR3 nucleotides read TGTGCCAGCAGTCGGGTTATTTACGAGCAGTACTTC. Protein product: CASSRVIYEQYF.

As regards this clonotype: Germline and junction disagree at one end, which may indicate a read error. The rearrangement uses TRBV4-3 and TRBJ1-4, with TRBD1 matching 8 bases. The CDR3 loop spans 15 amino acids. The V gene's germline CDR1 is LGHNA and CDR2 YSLEER. This chain's CDR3 is CTSSQVGDRTEKLFF. The CDR3 DNA reads as TGCACCAGCAGCCAAGTGGGGGACAGGACAGAAAAACTGTTTTTT.

A few counts support this clonotype. The chain has TRBV2 and TRBJ2-1, with D perhaps matching TRBD1 or TRBD2 (6 bases each). This CDR3 is built from 17 residues. Trimming shortened V by 0 bases and J by 5 bases, and 17 bases separated the two germline ends. Germline lookup yields CDR1 SNHLY and CDR2 FYNNEI. CDR3 nucleotide sequence: TGTGCCAGCAGTGAAGCGCTTCAAGGGGGAGGTCACAATGAGCAGTTCTTC. Protein product: CASSEALQGGGHNEQFF.

This clonotype showed up just a few times. The chain employs TRBV10-2 and TRBJ2-1, with TRBD2 as a possible D gene (5 bases). CDR1 is WSHSY and CDR2 is SAAADI in the germline V gene. The CDR3 runs 11 residues. Trimming took 8 bases from V and 7 from J, leaving 9 bases between them. The CDR3: CASGSGNEQFF. The DNA for the CDR3 is TGCGCCAGCGGGAGTGGGAATGAGCAGTTCTTC.

This clonotype has only a few counts. The chain carries TRBV20-1 and TRBJ2-5, with D perhaps given as TRBD1 or TRBD2 (7 bases each). V lost 5 bases and J lost 4, with 11 bases in between. This CDR3 spans 12 amino acids. The V gene's germline CDR1 is DFQATT and CDR2 SNEGSKA (reference sequence). The CDR3 DNA is TGCAGTGCTCCCAGGGGGGGAGAGACCCAGTACTTC. Protein sequence: CSAPRGGETQYF.